This T cell receptor beta chain was profiled in a study of cytotoxic CD8 clonotypes in ibrutinib-treated CLL. Study-wide context: Results showed some 24 partial and 2 complete responses; following median roughly 68 months, 14 remained remitted, about 12 advanced.

In regard to this clone: Its specificity is not known.

Study findings and constraints: Clonality was elevated at ibrutinib response and had returned toward baseline at progression.

Per the germline V gene, CDR1 is MNHEY and CDR2 is SMNVEV (reference sequence). This CDR3 is built from 15 residues. The V gene lost 2 bases and the J gene lost 0 bases, with 8 bases spanning the gap. Assay used: immunoSEQ multiplex PCR; TCRdb lists only in-frame clones, some missing. The sample lists about 89,000 clones; approximately 80% were seen once. Sequenced material: PBMCs, taken after 12 months of ibrutinib treatment. The TCR originated in a human donor with chronic lymphocytic leukemia. This chain joins TRBV27 and TRBJ1-5; D ambiguous. The DNA for the CDR3 is TGTGCCAGCAGTTTACAAGGTCATAGCAATCAGCCCCAGCATTTT. This translates into CASSLQGHSNQPQHF.